A selection of T cell receptor beta chains follows, all from one sample in a study of blood T cell repertoires in COVID-19. The protocol was immunoSEQ multiplex PCR, while the TCRdb copy is restricted to in-frame clones and leaves out a portion. Counted here are around 450,000 clones, roughly 89% occurring once; the ten biggest clones make up 4.3%. The sequenced material came from peripheral blood. The receptors stem from a woman aged 25 to 39 with acute or convalescent COVID-19. Each CDR3 is given with its conserved first and last residue. Clone size is stated in some rows and not others, as once, few, many or a class when expanded.

J gene	clone size	V gene	CDR3 protein
TRBJ2-7	-	TRBV4-1	CASSPLPRGQTYEQYF
TRBJ1-5	-	TRBV2	CASSGGGTGNQPQHF
TRBJ2-2	-	TRBV5-1	CASSTSTRESGELFF
TRBJ2-2	-	TRBV2	CASSGGARLFF
TRBJ2-2	-	TRBV9	CASSVQGLSGELFF
TRBJ1-1	-	TRBV27	CASREEMLYGQAFF
TRBJ2-5	-	TRBV15	CATSREPAGGTQYF
TRBJ2-7	-	TRBV10-2	CASSGDSNSYEQYF
TRBJ1-2	-	TRBV4-2	CASSQANYGYTF
TRBJ2-5	-	TRBV7-3	CASSLIVGGVETQYF
TRBJ1-1	-	TRBV6-1	CASSEVRTGPTEAFF
TRBJ2-2	-	TRBV7-9	CASSPASGNTGELFF
TRBJ2-1	once	TRBV19	CASSIRTGSYNEQFF
TRBJ1-1	-	TRBV28	CATEGGRNTEAFF
TRBJ2-2	-	TRBV6-5	CASMGRSQGSGELFF
TRBJ2-5	once	TRBV24-1	CATSDSLKGGEGETQYF
TRBJ2-3	-	TRBV18	CASSPAEGAATDTQYF
TRBJ1-6	-	TRBV11-2	CASSSQGQGKSSPLHF
TRBJ2-5	-	TRBV28	CASSWGQQTMYQETQYF
TRBJ1-1	-	TRBV18	CASSLGQNINTEAFF
TRBJ1-1	once	TRBV30	CAWTLESGGLTEAFF
TRBJ2-5	-	TRBV6-4	CASSGGTSGEETQYF
TRBJ2-7	-	TRBV19	CASSIRVGTGVYEQYF
TRBJ2-1	-	TRBV2	CASSEFSVGGNEQFF
TRBJ1-4	-	TRBV7-9	CASSLVGAHNEKLFF
TRBJ1-5	-	TRBV2	CASSGSDINNQPQHF
TRBJ2-5	-	TRBV27	CASSVGGLQETQYF
TRBJ2-3	once	TRBV10-3	CAIGNSGESDTQYF
TRBJ2-7	-	TRBV5-1	CASSSSSLTYEQYF
TRBJ1-1	-	TRBV7-8	CASSLVRDTEAFF
TRBJ1-1	-	TRBV6-6	CASRGQGATEAFF
TRBJ1-3	-	TRBV3-1/TRBV3-2	CASSQDRSGWQPSKNTIYF
TRBJ1-5	-	TRBV11-2	CASSLGRGGGFSNQPQHF
TRBJ2-1	-	TRBV25-1	CARPGTGSNEQFF
TRBJ1-2	-	TRBV28	CASSFESGFTFGYTF
TRBJ2-1	few	TRBV18	CASSPSRGGVYNEQFF
TRBJ1-4	-	TRBV4-2	CASSLDRGKELFF
TRBJ1-3	-	TRBV29-1	CSVKRPASGNTIYF
TRBJ1-5	-	TRBV2	CASSEEHVSNQPQHF
TRBJ2-1	-	TRBV20-1	CSASFTSSYNEQFF
TRBJ2-1	-	TRBV4-2	CASSQAESSGGVGEQFF
TRBJ2-5	-	TRBV6-5	CASSRMRETQYF
TRBJ2-5	once	TRBV19	CASSIGIVSGRAQYF
TRBJ1-5	-	TRBV3-1/TRBV3-2	CASSQMGGDQPQHF
TRBJ1-2	-	TRBV29-1	CSVRQGAFYGYTF
TRBJ1-1	-	TRBV7-3	CASSLSGGNTEAFF
TRBJ2-7	-	TRBV4-1	CASSQNLPWTGKREQYF
TRBJ2-1	-	TRBV9	CASSVETGGTNEQFF
TRBJ2-7	-	TRBV7-8	CASSLQGGEQYF
TRBJ2-1	-	TRBV19	CASSILAGGPSSYNEQFF
TRBJ1-2	-	TRBV19	CASSTGQVFGYTF
TRBJ2-3	-	TRBV11-2	CASSLRRGHTDTQYF
TRBJ1-1	once	TRBV5-1	CASSPGQINTEAFF
TRBJ1-1	-	TRBV6-5	CASARADTEAFF
TRBJ1-4	-	TRBV6-5	CASSLNLNEKLFF
TRBJ2-1	-	TRBV5-1	CASSWMTGSSYNEQFF
TRBJ1-5	-	TRBV5-5	CASSLVGGSNQPQHF
TRBJ1-5	-	TRBV28	CASSQGGGSNQPQHF